A single sample gave rise to the 5 T cell receptor beta chains below, sequenced in a study of shared clonotypes between healthy human individuals. Generated by immunoSEQ multiplex PCR, the TCRdb table keeps only in-frame clones and is missing some. Here the sample spans 1.6 million or so clones, approximately 98.5% being singletons. Sequenced sample: naive CD4+ T cells sorted from blood. Documented subset: CD45RA+ positively selected. These TCRs come from a man in his thirties or forties in good health.

The chain links TRBV5-4 to TRBJ2-1, with D perhaps TRBD1 (5 bases). V was cut by 4 bases and J by 0 bases, with 11 bases left in between. Germline CDR1 SGHNT, CDR2 YYREEE (reference sequence). The CDR3 consists of 15 residues. For the CDR3, the DNA is TGTGCCAGCAGCATAGACAGAAGCTCCTACAATGAGCAGTTCTTC. It codes for CASSIDRSSYNEQFF.

V and J are TRBV11-3 and TRBJ2-2; TRBD1 matches 8 bases. J lost 3 bases, V lost 5 bases, and 2 bases had no gene match. This CDR3 contains 14 residues. CDR1 is SGHNT and CDR2 is YENEEA in the germline V gene. The CDR3, as DNA: TGTGCCAGCAGCCGACAGGGGTACACCGGGGAGCTGTTTTTT. Its translation is CASSRQGYTGELFF.

The V gene is TRBV5-4, the J gene TRBJ1-1; 7 bases fit TRBD1. After removal of 0 bases from V and 2 bases from J, the junction contained 4 bases not matched to a gene. CDR1 and CDR2 (germline): SGHNT, YYREEE (reference sequence). The CDR3 extends over 15 amino acids. The CDR3, as DNA: TGTGCCAGCAGCTTGGAAAGGGGGCGAAACACTGAAGCTTTCTTT. It yields the protein CASSLERGRNTEAFF.

This sequence joins TRBV7-9 and TRBJ2-5; 10 bases match TRBD2. In germline, CDR1 is SEHNR, CDR2 FQNEAQ (reference sequence). V gave up 5 bases and J gave up 2 bases; unmatched junction bases: 8. The CDR3 consists of 16 residues. CDR3 in DNA: TGTGCCAGCAGCCCAAGAGGGACTAGCGCACAAGAGACCCAGTACTTC. This sequence encodes CASSPRGTSAQETQYF.

Only a few counts were recorded for this clone. This chain connects TRBV5-1 to TRBJ2-7, with TRBD1 as a possible D gene (6 bases). Trimming took 4 bases from V and 9 from J, leaving 17 bases between them. Germline V gene lookup returns CDR1 SGHRS and CDR2 YFSETQ. This CDR3 spans 13 amino acids. This CDR3 is CASSTGTPLRQYF. The CDR3 DNA reads as TGCGCCAGCAGCACCGGGACACCTCTACGGCAGTACTTC.